This T cell receptor beta chain was captured by sequencing in a study of control samples from healthy donors and cancer patients. The CDR3 has 14 residues. TCRdb keeps only in-frame clones here, not all; method: immunoSEQ multiplex PCR. The repertoire holds more than 85,000 clones, roughly 80% seen once, with about 35% in the top ten. The TCR sequence derives from a man in his 70s with lung cancer. Sequenced: PBMCs. The chain is built from TRBV21-1 and TRBJ1-1; the table names TRBD1, a call not compared with the DNA. TRBV21-1 is listed as a pseudogene. The CDR3 nucleotides are TGTGCCAGCAGCCGCAGGGGGGCCGGGACTGAAGCTTTCTTT. It translates to CASSRRGAGTEAFF.